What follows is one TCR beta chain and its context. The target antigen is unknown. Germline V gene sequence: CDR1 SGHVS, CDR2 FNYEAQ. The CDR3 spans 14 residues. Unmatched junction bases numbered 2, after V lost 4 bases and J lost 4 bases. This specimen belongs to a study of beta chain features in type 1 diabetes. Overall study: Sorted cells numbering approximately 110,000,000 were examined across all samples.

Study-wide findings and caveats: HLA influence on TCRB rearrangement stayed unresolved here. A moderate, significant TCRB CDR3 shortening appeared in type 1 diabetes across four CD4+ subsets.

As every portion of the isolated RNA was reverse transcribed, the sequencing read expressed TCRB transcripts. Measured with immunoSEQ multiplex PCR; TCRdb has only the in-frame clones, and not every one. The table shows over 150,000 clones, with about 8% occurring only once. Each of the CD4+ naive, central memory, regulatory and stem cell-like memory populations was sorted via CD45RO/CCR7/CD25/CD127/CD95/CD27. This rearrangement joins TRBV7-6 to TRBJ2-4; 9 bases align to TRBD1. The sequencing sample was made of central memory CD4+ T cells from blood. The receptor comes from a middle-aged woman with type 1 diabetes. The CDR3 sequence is CASSSGTGKNIQYF. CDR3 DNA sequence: TGTGCCAGCAGCTCCGGGACAGGGAAAAACATTCAGTACTTC.